A selection of T cell receptor beta chains follows, all from one sample in a study of cytomegalovirus exposure and HLA in healthy donors. The repertoire was sequenced with immunoSEQ multiplex PCR; TCRdb's copy has only in-frame clones and lacks some. The sample lists fewer than 250,000 clones, 80% to 90% occurring once. The sample taken for sequencing was PBMCs. All receptors come from a man aged 18-30 years in good health and CMV-seronegative. CDR3s include the opening cysteine and the closing phenylalanine or tryptophan. D genes are given only for firm matches. Clone size is stated in some rows and not others, as once, few, many or a class when expanded.

TRBJ2-3 TRBV4-1 NA NA TGCGCCAGCAGCCAAGTGCGCCAGGGTCCGGGCACAGATACGCAGTATTTT CASSQVRQGPGTDTQYF
TRBJ1-5 TRBV2 NA TRBD1 TGTGCCAGCAGAACCGACAGGGACAACCAGCCCCAGCATTTT CASRTDRDNQPQHF
TRBJ2-3 TRBV7-6 NA TRBD2 TGTGCCAGCAGCCGGCCGCTAGCGGGGGCTCGCACAGATACGCAGTATTTT CASSRPLAGARTDTQYF
TRBJ2-7 TRBV2 NA NA TGTGCCAGCACCCGGACAGCCTACTACGAGCAGTACTTC CASTRTAYYEQYF
TRBJ2-2 TRBV9 NA TRBD1 TGTGCCAGCAGCGGGGGACAGGGGGCGGTCGGGGAGCTGTTTTTT CASSGGQGAVGELFF
TRBJ1-3 TRBV9 NA NA TGTGCCAGCAGCGCCTCCAGGGTACCTGGAAACACCATATATTTT CASSASRVPGNTIYF
TRBJ2-1 TRBV2 NA NA TGTGCCAGCATCCTAGCCGGGACAAAGAGCTCCTACAATGAGCAGTTCTTC CASILAGTKSSYNEQFF
TRBJ2-1 TRBV14 NA NA TGTGCCAGCAGCCCGCTCGGGGGAGTCAATGAGCAGTTCTTC CASSPLGGVNEQFF
TRBJ2-3 TRBV7-2 NA NA TGTGCCAGCAGCTTAAGGCAGGGGGATACGCAGTATTTT CASSLRQGDTQYF
TRBJ2-3 TRBV30 NA NA TGTGCCTGGGGGGCCCTAGGGGTTACAGATACGCAGTATTTT CAWGALGVTDTQYF
TRBJ2-1 TRBV5-6 NA NA TGTGCCAGCAGCCCCCGTGGGAGCTCCTACAATGAGCAGTTCTTC CASSPRGSSYNEQFF
TRBJ2-3 TRBV2 NA NA TGTGCCAGCTCCGTCCGGGTAGATCCCCCAGATACGCAGTATTTT CASSVRVDPPDTQYF
TRBJ1-1 TRBV2 NA NA TGTGCCAGCTCGTGGGGCGGTGAAGCTTTCTTT CASSWGGEAFF
TRBJ1-2 TRBV6-5 NA NA TGTGCCAGCAGTCCCGGGACAAAAAACTATGGCTACACCTTC CASSPGTKNYGYTF
TRBJ2-5 TRBV25-1 NA NA TGTGCCAGCCCGCCAGGGGCTGAAGAGACCCAGTACTTC CASPPGAEETQYF
TRBJ2-7 TRBV6-1 NA NA TGTGCCAGCAGTGTTGACAGCGCCTACGAGCAGTACTTC CASSVDSAYEQYF
TRBJ2-1 TRBV5-1 few NA TGCGCCAGCAGCAAGCTTGATAGCGCTACAAGTTACAATGAGCAGTTCTTC CASSKLDSATSYNEQFF
TRBJ2-1 TRBV2 NA NA TGTGCCAGCACGGCTCCCGGGACTCCTTCCGACCATGAGCAGTTCTTC CASTAPGTPSDHEQFF
TRBJ2-2 TRBV7-2 NA NA TGTGCCAGCAGCTTGACCGGGACAACGAACACCGGGGAGCTGTTTTTT CASSLTGTTNTGELFF
TRBJ1-3 TRBV5-1 NA NA TGCGCCAGCAGCGAAGGAGTTGGAAACACCATATATTTT CASSEGVGNTIYF
TRBJ2-7 TRBV19 few NA TGTGCCAGTAGTATTCAACGGTACGAGCAGTACTTC CASSIQRYEQYF
TRBJ1-5 TRBV7-2 NA NA TGTGCCAGCAGCTTTTTGAGGTTTGAAGGGCCCCAGCATTTT CASSFLRFEGPQHF
TRBJ1-2 TRBV9 NA NA TGTGCCAGCAGCGTAGACTCATTAGGCTACACCTTC CASSVDSLGYTF
TRBJ2-3 TRBV9 NA TRBD1 TGTGCCAGCAGCCCAGGGACAGCCACAGATACGCAGTATTTT CASSPGTATDTQYF
TRBJ2-3 TRBV27 NA TRBD2 TGTGCCAGCAGCCCCGGTAGCCTAAGCGGGGGGGCCACAGATACGCAGTATTTT CASSPGSLSGGATDTQYF
TRBJ1-1 TRBV5-1 NA TRBD1 TGCGCCAGCAGCGTACGGCCGGGACAGGGGGACGCTGAAGCTTTCTTT CASSVRPGQGDAEAFF
TRBJ1-2 TRBV9 NA NA TGTGCCAGCAGCGTAGGCGGCCAGCCCGACTATGGCTACACCTTC CASSVGGQPDYGYTF
TRBJ1-2 TRBV5-1 NA TRBD1 TGCGCCAGCAGCCCCCGACAGGGGGATGGCTACACCTTC CASSPRQGDGYTF
TRBJ1-4 TRBV4-1 NA NA TGCGCCAGCAGCCAAACTTCACAGGGCGATGAAAAACTGTTTTTT CASSQTSQGDEKLFF
TRBJ2-1 TRBV5-6 NA TRBD2 TGTGCCAGCAGCCTGCGACTAGCTGGTGAGCAGTTCTTC CASSLRLAGEQFF
TRBJ2-1 TRBV6-5 NA NA TGTGCCAGCACTCCCCCGGGCGGGTCTGAGCAGTTCTTC CASTPPGGSEQFF
TRBJ1-1 TRBV25-1 NA NA TGTGCCAGCAGTGGGTCTGCGGGGGTGACTGAAGCTTTCTTT CASSGSAGVTEAFF
TRBJ2-7 TRBV19 NA NA TGTGCCAGTAGTATAGTGTGGGGGCAGTACGAGCAGTACTTC CASSIVWGQYEQYF
TRBJ1-2 TRBV28 NA TRBD1 TGTGCCAGCAGTTACTCCGGGACAGGGAGCTATGGCTACACCTTC CASSYSGTGSYGYTF
TRBJ2-2 TRBV15 once TRBD1 TGTGCCACCAGCCAGGGACAGACCACCGGGGAGCTGTTTTTT CATSQGQTTGELFF
TRBJ2-1 TRBV19 NA TRBD2 TGTGCCGTCGGAACTAGCGGGAGGTCGAATGAGCAGTTCTTC CAVGTSGRSNEQFF
TRBJ2-2 TRBV28 NA NA TGTGCCAGCACCGTTTGGGGAATTAAGCGGAAGAGCACCGGGGAGCTGTTTTTT CASTVWGIKRKSTGELFF
TRBJ2-7 TRBV7-2 once NA TGTGCCAGCAGCTTAGCGCGAAATAGCGTGGAGCAGTACTTC CASSLARNSVEQYF
TRBJ2-3 TRBV21-1 NA NA TGTGCCAGCAGCAAACTGGCGGGTCGACCCACAGATACGCAGTATTTT CASSKLAGRPTDTQYF
TRBJ2-2 TRBV4-3 NA NA TGCGCCAGCAGCCAAGGGAATGCACCCGGGGGGAACACCGGGGAGCTGTTTTTT CASSQGNAPGGNTGELFF
TRBJ1-1 TRBV5-1 NA NA TGCGCCAGCAGCTTGGATCGGGGAGCCACTGAAGCTTTCTTT CASSLDRGATEAFF
TRBJ2-7 TRBV7-8 NA NA TGTGCCAGCAGCCCCCGGCGGACAGATGCCTACGAGCAGTACTTC CASSPRRTDAYEQYF
TRBJ1-2 TRBV19 NA NA TGTGCCAGTAGTATCAGACAGGACCCTTCCTATGGCTACACCTTC CASSIRQDPSYGYTF
TRBJ2-7 TRBV27 NA TRBD2 TGTGCCAGCAGAAAGGCGGGAGGCTCCTACGAGCAGTACTTC CASRKAGGSYEQYF
TRBJ1-3 TRBV15 NA TRBD1 TGTGCCACCAGCACCGGGACAGTCTCTGGAAACACCATATATTTT CATSTGTVSGNTIYF
TRBJ1-1 TRBV11-2 NA NA TGTGCCAGCAGCCCCTCGTTTGAAGCTTTCTTT CASSPSFEAFF
TRBJ2-7 TRBV19 NA TRBD2 TGTGCCAGTAGTACGCGGACTAGCGCTACCTACGAGCAGTACTTC CASSTRTSATYEQYF
TRBJ2-1 TRBV7-3 NA TRBD1 TGTGCCAGCAGCACACGGGACAGCGGGCAGTTCTTC CASSTRDSGQFF
TRBJ1-3 TRBV7-9 few NA TGTGCCAGCAGTTCGAACACCATATATTTT CASSSNTIYF
TRBJ2-7 TRBV29-1 once TRBD1 TGCAGCGTTGGGACAGGGGCGACCTACGAGCAGTACTTC CSVGTGATYEQYF
TRBJ2-1 TRBV27 NA TRBD2 TGTGCCAGCAGTTTATCGGGACTCGGACTAGCCGATGAGCAGTTCTTC CASSLSGLGLADEQFF